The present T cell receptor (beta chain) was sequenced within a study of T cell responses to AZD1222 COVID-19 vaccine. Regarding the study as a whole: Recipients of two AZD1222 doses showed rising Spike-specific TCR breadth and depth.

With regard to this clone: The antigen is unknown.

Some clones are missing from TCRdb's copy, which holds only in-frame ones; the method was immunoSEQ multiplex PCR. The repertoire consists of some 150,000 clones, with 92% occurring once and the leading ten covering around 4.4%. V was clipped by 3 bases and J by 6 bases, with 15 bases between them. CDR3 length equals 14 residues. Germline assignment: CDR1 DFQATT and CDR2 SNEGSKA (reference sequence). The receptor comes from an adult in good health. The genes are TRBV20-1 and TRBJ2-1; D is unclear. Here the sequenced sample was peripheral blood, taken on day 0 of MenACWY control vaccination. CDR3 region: CSASIGINFNEQFF. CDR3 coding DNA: TGCAGTGCTAGTATTGGGATCAACTTCAATGAGCAGTTCTTC.